The clone carrying this TCR beta chain was detected ten times or more. Time point reported: before trial treatment. All of the donors were given nivolumab, ipilimumab, aspirin, low-dose cyclophosphamide and low-dose radiotherapy as part of RACIN, a single-arm trial. This record comes from a study of low-dose radiotherapy and immunotherapy resistance in tumors. Across the whole study: Dosing for Cohort 2 consisted of 1 Gy per fraction every two weeks, reaching a total of 13 Gy over 26 weeks. Treatment consisted of nivolumab 240 mg every two weeks and ipilimumab 1 mg/kg every six weeks, given intravenously to patients.

First-strand cDNA used TRAV- and TRBV-specific primers, covering alpha and beta chains. The PCR that amplified TCRs ran for 20 cycles, relying on a constant-region primer and a V-primer adapter. TCRdb passed the reads through MiXCR, listing each CDR3 protein once. This repertoire shows around 80,000 distinct CDR3 sequences, approximately 19% found once; its top ten account for approximately 6%. Material: PBMCs, obtained before treatment. The clonotype was recovered from a male donor with prostate cancer.

CDR3 loop: CSARDAAAWSGSSYEQYF. In DNA form, the CDR3 reads TGCAGTGCTAGAGATGCGGCCGCATGGAGCGGGAGCTCCTACGAGCAGTACTTC. V usage is TRBV20-1 and J usage is TRBJ2-7; 8 bases map to TRBD2. Germline loops: CDR1 DFQATT, CDR2 SNEGSKA (reference sequence). The length of the CDR3 is 18 residues. The V segment lost 0 bases and the J segment 0 bases; nucleotides outside the gene matches: 13.